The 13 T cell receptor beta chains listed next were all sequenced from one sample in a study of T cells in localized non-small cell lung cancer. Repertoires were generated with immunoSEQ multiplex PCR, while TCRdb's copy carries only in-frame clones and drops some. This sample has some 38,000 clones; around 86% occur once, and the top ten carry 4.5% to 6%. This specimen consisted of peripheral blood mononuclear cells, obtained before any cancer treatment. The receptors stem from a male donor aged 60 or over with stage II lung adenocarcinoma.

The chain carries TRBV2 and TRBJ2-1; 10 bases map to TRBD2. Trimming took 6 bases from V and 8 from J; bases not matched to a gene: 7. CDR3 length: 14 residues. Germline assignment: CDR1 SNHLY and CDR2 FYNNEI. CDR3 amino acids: CASSRAGGPDEQFF. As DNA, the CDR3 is TGTGCCAGCAGCCGAGCGGGAGGGCCCGATGAGCAGTTCTTC.

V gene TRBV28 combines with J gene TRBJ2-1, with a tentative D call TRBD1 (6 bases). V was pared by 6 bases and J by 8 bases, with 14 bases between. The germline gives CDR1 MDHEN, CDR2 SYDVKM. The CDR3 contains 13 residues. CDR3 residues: CASRAHRVDEQFF. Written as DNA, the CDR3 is TGTGCCAGCAGAGCTCACAGGGTCGATGAGCAGTTCTTC.

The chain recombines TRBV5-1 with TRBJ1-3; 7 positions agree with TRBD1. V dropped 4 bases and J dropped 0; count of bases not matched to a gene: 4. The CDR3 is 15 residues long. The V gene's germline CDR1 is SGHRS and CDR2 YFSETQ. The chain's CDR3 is CASSPTGVSGNTIYF. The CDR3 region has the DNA TGCGCCAGCAGCCCTACAGGGGTCTCTGGAAACACCATATATTTT. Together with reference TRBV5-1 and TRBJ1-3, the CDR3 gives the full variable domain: KAGVTQTPRYLIKTRGQQVTLSCSPISGHRSVSWYQQTPGQGLQFLFEYFSETQRNKGNFPGRFSGRQFSNSRSEMNVSTLELGDSALYLCASSPTGVSGNTIYFGEGSWLTVV.

CDR3 loop: CASSPDAGAKQYF. The CDR3 DNA reads as TGTGCCAGCAGCCCGGACGCGGGGGCTAAGCAGTACTTC. The V gene is TRBV11-2, the J gene TRBJ2-7; D possibly corresponds to TRBD2 (7 bases). The CDR3 extends over 13 amino acids. Germline CDR1 SGHAT, CDR2 FQNNGV. V dropped 5 bases and J dropped 8 bases, with 16 bases sitting between them.

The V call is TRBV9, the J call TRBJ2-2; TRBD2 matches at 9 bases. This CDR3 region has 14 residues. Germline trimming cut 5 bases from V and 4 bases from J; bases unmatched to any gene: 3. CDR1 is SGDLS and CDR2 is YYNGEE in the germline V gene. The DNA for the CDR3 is TGTGCCAGCAGGCGGGAGGGAGGCACCGGGGAGCTGTTTTTT. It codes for CASRREGGTGELFF. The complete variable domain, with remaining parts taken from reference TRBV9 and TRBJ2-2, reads DSGVTQTPKHLITATGQRVTLRCSPRSGDLSVYWYQQSLDQGLQFLIQYYNGEERAKGNILERFSAQQFPDLHSELNLSSLELGDSALYFCASRREGGTGELFFGEGSRLTVL.

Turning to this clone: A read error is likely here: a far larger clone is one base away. In DNA form, the CDR3 reads TGTGCCAGCTGCGTGACGGGGGCAGCCTTTGGCGACGAGCAGTACTTC. Translated, it gives CASCVTGAAFGDEQYF. V usage is TRBV9 and J usage is TRBJ2-7, with D perhaps assigned TRBD1 or TRBD2 (6 bases each). Germline CDR1 is SGDLS and CDR2 is YYNGEE. The CDR3 consists of 16 residues.

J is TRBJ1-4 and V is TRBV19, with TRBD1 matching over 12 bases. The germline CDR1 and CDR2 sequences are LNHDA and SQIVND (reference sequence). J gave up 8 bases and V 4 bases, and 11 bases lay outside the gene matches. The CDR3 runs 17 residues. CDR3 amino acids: CASSSRDRGPSEEKLFF. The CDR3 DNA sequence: TGTGCCAGTAGTAGCCGGGACAGGGGGCCAAGTGAGGAAAAACTGTTTTTT.

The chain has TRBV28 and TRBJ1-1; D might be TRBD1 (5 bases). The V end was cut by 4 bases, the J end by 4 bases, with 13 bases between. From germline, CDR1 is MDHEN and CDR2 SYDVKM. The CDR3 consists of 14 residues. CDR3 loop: CASSSPGSSTEAFF. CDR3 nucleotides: TGTGCCAGCAGTTCCCCAGGGAGTAGCACTGAAGCTTTCTTT. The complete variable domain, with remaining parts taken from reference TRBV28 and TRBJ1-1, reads DVKVTQSSRYLVKRTGEKVFLECVQDMDHENMFWYRQDPGLGLRLIYFSYDVKMKEKGDIPEGYSVSREKKERFSLILESASTNQTSMYLCASSSPGSSTEAFFGQGTRLTVV.

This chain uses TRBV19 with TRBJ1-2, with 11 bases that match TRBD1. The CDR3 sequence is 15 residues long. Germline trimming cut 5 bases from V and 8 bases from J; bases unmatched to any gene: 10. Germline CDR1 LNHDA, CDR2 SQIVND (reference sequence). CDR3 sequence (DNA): TGTGCCAGTAGTGCACCCGGGACAGGGGGATACGGCTACACCTTC. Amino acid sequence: CASSAPGTGGYGYTF.

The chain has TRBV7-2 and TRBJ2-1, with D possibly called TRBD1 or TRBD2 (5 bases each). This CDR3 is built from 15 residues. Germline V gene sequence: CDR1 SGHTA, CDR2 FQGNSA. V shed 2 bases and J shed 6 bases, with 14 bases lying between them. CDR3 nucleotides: TGTGCCAGCAGCTTAACCGGGACCCGGAGCAATGAGCAGTTCTTC. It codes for CASSLTGTRSNEQFF. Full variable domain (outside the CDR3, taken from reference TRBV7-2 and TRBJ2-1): GAGVSQSPSNKVTEKGKDVELRCDPISGHTALYWYRQSLGQGLEFLIYFQGNSAPDKSGLPSDRFSAERTGGSVSTLTIQRTQQEDSAVYLCASSLTGTRSNEQFFGPGTRLTVL.

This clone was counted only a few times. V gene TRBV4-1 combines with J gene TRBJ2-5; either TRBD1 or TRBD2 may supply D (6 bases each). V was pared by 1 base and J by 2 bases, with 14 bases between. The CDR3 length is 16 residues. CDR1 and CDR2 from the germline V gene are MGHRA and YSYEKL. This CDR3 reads CASSQVGGRGQETQYF. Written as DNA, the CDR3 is TGCGCCAGCAGCCAAGTGGGGGGCAGGGGACAAGAGACCCAGTACTTC.

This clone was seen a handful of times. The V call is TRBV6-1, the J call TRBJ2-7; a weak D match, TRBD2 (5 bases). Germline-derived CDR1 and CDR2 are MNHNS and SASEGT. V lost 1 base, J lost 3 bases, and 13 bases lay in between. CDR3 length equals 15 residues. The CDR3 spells CASSEGTGSYYEQYF. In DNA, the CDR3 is TGTGCCAGCAGTGAAGGTACGGGGAGCTACTACGAGCAGTACTTC.

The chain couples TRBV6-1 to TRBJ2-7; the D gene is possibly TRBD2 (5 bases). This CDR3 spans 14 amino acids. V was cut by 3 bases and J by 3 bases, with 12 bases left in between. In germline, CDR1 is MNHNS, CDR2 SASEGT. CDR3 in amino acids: CASSDAGGFYEQYF. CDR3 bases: TGTGCCAGCAGTGATGCCGGCGGGTTCTACGAGCAGTACTTC.